Listed here is a single TCR beta chain. TCRdb keeps only in-frame clones here, not all; method: immunoSEQ multiplex PCR. The table shows under 2,500,000 clones, with approximately 96% occurring only once. Per the germline V gene, CDR1 is SGHDN and CDR2 is FVKESK. The CDR3 extends over 14 amino acids. V was trimmed by 2 bases and J by 0 bases, leaving 8 bases between them. The data belong to a study of shared clonotypes between healthy human individuals. This chain joins TRBV14 and TRBJ2-7, with D perhaps TRBD2 (5 bases). Sequencing was done on a sample of naive CD4+ T cells sorted from blood. Subset defined: CD45RA+ positively selected. This clonotype originated in a man aged 18 to 35 in good health. The CDR3 loop reads CASSQNEGSYEQYF. Here the CDR3 DNA reads TGTGCCAGCAGCCAAAATGAGGGCTCCTACGAGCAGTACTTC.